These T cell receptor beta chains were read from a single sample in a study of control samples from healthy donors and cancer patients. Data came from immunoSEQ multiplex PCR; TCRdb stores just in-frame clones and leaves some out. The table lists 150,000 to 200,000 clones, under 95% of them singletons. The specimen sequenced was blood. These receptors came from a woman younger than 35 in good health. Each CDR3 is given with its conserved first and last residue. Expanded clones are given a class, and other clones once, few, many or no size at all.

cdr3_aa,j_call,v_call,clone_size
CASSHGRGGLQETQYF,TRBJ2-5,TRBV23-1,once
CASSLVTAGQPQHF,TRBJ1-5,TRBV7-8,-
CASRELAGAAEQYF,TRBJ2-7,TRBV28,-
CASSFRDRGITEAFF,TRBJ1-1,TRBV5-1,-
CASSSQGNGYTF,TRBJ1-2,TRBV5-1,-
CASSYPGNIQYF,TRBJ2-4,TRBV12-3/TRBV12-4,-
CASSQDSGNTIYF,TRBJ1-3,TRBV3-1/TRBV3-2,few
CAGSEAGAGGPGEQYF,TRBJ2-7,TRBV6-1,-
CASSYGGGHTLYNEQFF,TRBJ2-1,TRBV7-9,-
CASSSRPGQNTEAFF,TRBJ1-1,TRBV7-2,-
CASSLVGSPTYGYTF,TRBJ1-2,TRBV7-9,once
CASSSFEGTGGYEQYF,TRBJ2-7,TRBV7-8,-
CAISESLDEQFF,TRBJ2-1,TRBV10-3,-
CASSRQGPFYGYTF,TRBJ1-2,TRBV7-9,-
CASSLPDSSYNEQFF,TRBJ2-1,TRBV14,-
CASSLDPLKNIQYF,TRBJ2-4,TRBV11-1,-
CASSQDGASAEQYF,TRBJ2-7,TRBV4-2,-
CASSPSKGRGNTIYF,TRBJ1-3,TRBV6-5,-
CASSSGGQPQHF,TRBJ1-5,TRBV7-8,-
CASSVGVGYTF,TRBJ1-2,TRBV2,-
CASSIRRGVQETQYF,TRBJ2-5,TRBV19,-
CASSSSRVNTEAFF,TRBJ1-1,TRBV11-3,few
CASGDGELFF,TRBJ2-2,TRBV12-3/TRBV12-4,-
CASSQAAEQYF,TRBJ2-7,TRBV3-1/TRBV3-2,once
CASSEDRLAASTDTQYF,TRBJ2-3,TRBV6-1,-
CASSLAGVYGYTF,TRBJ1-2,TRBV7-2,-
CASMRTGTTSTDTQYF,TRBJ2-3,TRBV2,once
CASSFRVMSGEAFF,TRBJ1-1,TRBV11-2,once
CASGDTGSDTQYF,TRBJ2-3,TRBV19,-
CASSEGTGNTEAFF,TRBJ1-1,TRBV2,-
CASSLQGLSNQPQHF,TRBJ1-5,TRBV27,-
CASSLGVTVTYEQYF,TRBJ2-7,TRBV7-2,-
CASSPAQGGYQPQHF,TRBJ1-5,TRBV18,-
CASSSGREQYF,TRBJ2-7,TRBV7-2,-
CASSFGTGGPYEQYF,TRBJ2-7,TRBV28,-
CASSLGQIFSGYTF,TRBJ1-2,TRBV5-6,-
CASMGGPNEKLFF,TRBJ1-4,TRBV2,-